This T cell receptor beta chain was retrieved from a study of HIV-infected patients and healthy controls. TCRdb itself ran the 5' RACE reads through MiXCR, one entry per CDR3 protein. The profile covers roughly 70,000 distinct CDR3 sequences, with roughly 16% appearing a single time and under 6% taken by the ten largest. This clonotype occurred a few times. The ends were cut back, 7 bases at V and 0 bases at J, with 13 bases in the middle. CDR1 is SQVTM and CDR2 is ANQGSEA in the germline V gene. CDR3 size: 13 residues. The receptor was derived from a human donor in good health. The source material was CD4+ T cells from blood. The gene calls are TRBV29-1 and TRBJ2-7, with D possibly being TRBD2 (6 bases). CDR3: CSARPSASYEQYF. The CDR3 region has the DNA TGCAGCGCCCGGCCTAGCGCCTCCTACGAGCAGTACTTC.